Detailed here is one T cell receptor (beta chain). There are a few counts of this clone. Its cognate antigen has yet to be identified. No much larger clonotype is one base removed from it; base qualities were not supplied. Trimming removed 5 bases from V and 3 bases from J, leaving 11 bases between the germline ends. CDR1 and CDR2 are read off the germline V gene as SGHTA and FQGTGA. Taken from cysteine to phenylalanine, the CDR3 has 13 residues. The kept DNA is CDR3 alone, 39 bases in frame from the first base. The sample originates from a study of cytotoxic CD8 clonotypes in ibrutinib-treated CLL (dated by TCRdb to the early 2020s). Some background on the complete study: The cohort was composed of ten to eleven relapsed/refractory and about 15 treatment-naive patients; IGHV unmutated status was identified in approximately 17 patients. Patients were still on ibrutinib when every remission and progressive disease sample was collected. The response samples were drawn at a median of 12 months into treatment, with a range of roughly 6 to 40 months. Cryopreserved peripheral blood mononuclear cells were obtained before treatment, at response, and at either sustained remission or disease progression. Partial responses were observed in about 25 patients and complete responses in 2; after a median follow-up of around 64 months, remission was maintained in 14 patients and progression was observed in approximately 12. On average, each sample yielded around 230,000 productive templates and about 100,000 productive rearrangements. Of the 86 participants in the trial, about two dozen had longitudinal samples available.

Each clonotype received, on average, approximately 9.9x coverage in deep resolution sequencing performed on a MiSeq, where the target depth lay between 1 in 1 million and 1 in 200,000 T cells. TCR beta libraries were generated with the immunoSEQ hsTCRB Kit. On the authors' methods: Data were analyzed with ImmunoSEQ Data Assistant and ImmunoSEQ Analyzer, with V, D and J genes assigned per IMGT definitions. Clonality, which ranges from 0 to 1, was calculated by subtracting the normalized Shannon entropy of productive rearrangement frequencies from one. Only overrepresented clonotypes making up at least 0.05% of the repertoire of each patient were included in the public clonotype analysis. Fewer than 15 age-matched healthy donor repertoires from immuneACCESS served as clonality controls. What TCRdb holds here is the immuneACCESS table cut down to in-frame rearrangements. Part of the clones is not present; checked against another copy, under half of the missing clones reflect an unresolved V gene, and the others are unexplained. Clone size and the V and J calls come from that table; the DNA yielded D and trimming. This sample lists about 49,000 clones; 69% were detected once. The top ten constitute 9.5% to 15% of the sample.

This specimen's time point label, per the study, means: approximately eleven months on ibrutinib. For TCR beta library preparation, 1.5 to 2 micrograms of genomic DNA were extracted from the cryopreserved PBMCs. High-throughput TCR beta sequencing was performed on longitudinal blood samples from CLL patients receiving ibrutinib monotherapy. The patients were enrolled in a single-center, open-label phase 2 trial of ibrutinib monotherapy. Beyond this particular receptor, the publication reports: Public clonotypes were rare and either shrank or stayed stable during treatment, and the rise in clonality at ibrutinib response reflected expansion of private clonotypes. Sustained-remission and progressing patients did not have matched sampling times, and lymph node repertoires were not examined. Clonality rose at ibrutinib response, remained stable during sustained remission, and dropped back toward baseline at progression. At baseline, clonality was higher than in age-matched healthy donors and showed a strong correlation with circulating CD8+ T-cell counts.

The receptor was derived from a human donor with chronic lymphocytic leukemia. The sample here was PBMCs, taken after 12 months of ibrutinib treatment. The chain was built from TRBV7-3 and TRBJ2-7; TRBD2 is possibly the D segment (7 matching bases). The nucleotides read TGTGCCAGCAGCACGGGGGGCGGCTACGAGCAGTACTTC. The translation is CASSTGGGYEQYF.